This T cell receptor beta chain stems from a study of blood T cells in healthy people across ages. Study-wide points: Age advanced and TCR beta diversity per million T cells fell, roughly linearly. Naive and antigen-experienced cells could not be conclusively compared, given unsorted PBMCs.

Then a second PCR, running about 6 to 12 cycles, was carried out with a sample-barcoded 5' primer and a J-beta primer mix. MiXCR, run by TCRdb on the 5' RACE reads, gives a single entry per CDR3 protein. The data hold around 1,500,000 distinct CDR3 sequences, with 35% to 45% observed a single time. About this clonotype itself: Its antigen remains unknown.

This CDR3 comprises 13 residues. V shed 2 bases and J shed 5 bases, with 12 bases lying between them. Per the germline V gene, CDR1 is SQVTM and CDR2 is ANQGSEA. This receptor was obtained from a woman younger than 30 in good health. The rearrangement uses TRBV29-1 and TRBJ2-5, with D hard to call. What was sequenced was blood. The DNA for the CDR3 is TGCAGCGTTGAATGGTTAGGTGGGGAGACCCAGTACTTC. Translating it yields CSVEWLGGETQYF.